This T cell receptor (beta chain) was observed in a study of blood T cells in healthy people across ages (dated by TCRdb to between 2015 and 2016). Some background on the complete study: In model experiments, roughly one uniquely barcoded TCR beta cDNA molecule per two T cells was captured by template switching. To track age-related changes in TCR beta repertoire diversity, the study relied on deep sequencing normalized with unique cDNA molecular identifiers. Donors were grouped into four age groups: young (average 16 years), middle-aged (39), aged (around 60) and long-lived (approximately 78). Donors of different ages were randomly distributed across sequencing lanes to avoid experimental bias. For two donors (one aged 18 to 29 and one aged 80 or older), the study analyzed two additional independent replicas of 1 million unique cDNA reads from the same blood draw.

The protocol used for the library was 5' RACE. The sequencer was an Illumina HiSeq 2500. The second PCR ran for about 6 to 12 cycles and used a J-beta primer mix along with a sample-barcoded 5' primer. A unique molecular identifier was introduced onto each TCR beta cDNA molecule by a template-switch 5' adaptor carrying 12 random nucleotides. Each sample yielded at least 3 million CDR3-containing paired-end reads. All of the RNA was converted into first-strand cDNA using the Mint cDNA synthesis kit, with a TRBC-specific oligonucleotide serving as the primer. Following uracil-DNA glycosylase treatment, all cDNA underwent a first 18-cycle PCR with the universal primers M1SS and BC2_uni_R. For the original study's pipeline: For normalization, 1 million high-quality reads were randomly selected from each sample, with every read carrying a distinct molecular identifier. Instead of being binned into consensus sequences, reads that shared molecular identifiers were thrown out. MiTCR, run with a Q25 quality threshold and the strictest error-elimination algorithm, handled CDR3 identification, clonotype clustering and error correction. A nonparametric unseen species model with Euler transformation was used to estimate lower-bound total TCR beta diversity. Starting from the raw public reads, TCRdb applied fastp trimming at Q25, assembled clones with MiXCR and retained in-frame beta chains. Each entry is one CDR3 protein sequence, shown with its most common DNA and genes. None of the V and J calls come from the authors' own analysis; TCRdb made them. A total of about 1.5 million distinct CDR3 sequences appear in this sample, approximately 43% of them only once. The top ten constitute roughly 3.7% of the sample.

Systemically healthy Caucasian individuals from Russia, 35 to 40 in total and aged roughly 6 to 100 years, were included as donors. Each donor gave 8 to 10 milliliters of peripheral blood, drawn into EDTA-treated Vacutainer tubes. Ficoll-Paque density-gradient centrifugation was used to isolate PBMCs, with at least 7 million per sample. Trizol reagent was used to extract total RNA from PBMCs, with at least 5.5 micrograms per sample. Naive CD45RAhigh/CD27high T cell percentages were measured by flow cytometry on a PBMC aliquot from every donor. Note on this clonotype: The antigen it recognizes is unknown. Base qualities are not recorded, but no much larger clone differs from it by a single base.

What the study reported, not specific to this receptor: The long-lived group showed more naive CD4+ T cells, fewer expanded clones and increased TCR diversity than the aged group, suggesting age selection. Donor CMV infection status was unknown, potentially confounding age-related changes in expanded clonotypes. As age increased, observed TCR beta diversity per million T cells dropped in a roughly linear way, and a significant reduction was already evident by age about 40. Estimates of total diversity from one million sequenced T cells were regarded as lower bounds and underestimates. Observed TCR beta diversity correlated strongly with the percentage of naive T cells measured by flow cytometry. Since profiling was done on bulk unsorted PBMCs, naive and antigen-experienced compartments could not be conclusively compared.

The CDR3 holds 17 amino acids from the cysteine to the phenylalanine. Just the 51-base CDR3 DNA is kept, in frame starting at base 1. Germline trimming amounts to 2 bases on V and 5 bases on J, with 8 as the count of junction bases outside the gene matches. CDR1 and CDR2 (MNHEY, SVGAGI) derive from the germline V gene. Sequenced input: blood. This receptor was taken from a woman under 30 in good health. This chain is built from TRBV6-5 and TRBJ2-1, and 11 junctional nucleotides match TRBD2. The DNA reads TGTGCCAGCAGTTACCTATTTAGCGGGAGGGACCACAATGAGCAGTTCTTC. Translated, it gives CASSYLFSGRDHNEQFF.